The 26 T cell receptor beta chains below come from one sample, sequenced in a study of blood T cell repertoires in COVID-19. Measured with immunoSEQ multiplex PCR; TCRdb has only the in-frame clones, and not every one. In the table there are tens of thousands of clones, just over 85% of which are singletons. The sequencing sample was made of peripheral blood. All receptors come from a man in his forties or fifties with active or convalescent COVID-19.

The CDR3 nucleotides are TGTGCCAGTAGTATCCGGGACAGGGGGCAATATTTT. Translating gives CASSIRDRGQYF. The chain combines TRBV19 with TRBJ2-3; 12 bases fit TRBD1. Unmatched junction bases numbered 4, after V lost 3 bases and J lost 15 bases. Germline CDR1 is LNHDA and CDR2 is SQIVND (reference sequence). The CDR3 has 12 amino acids.

Only one count was recorded for this clone. The chain carries TRBV5-1 and TRBJ2-3, with 8 bases aligning to TRBD2. Looked up from germline, CDR1 is SGHRS and CDR2 is YFSETQ. V shed 0 bases, J shed 2 bases, and the junction held 5 bases outside the gene matches. The CDR3 is made up of 16 amino acids. CDR3 residues: CASSLGYGRDTDTQYF. In DNA form, the CDR3 reads TGCGCCAGCAGCTTGGGGTACGGGAGGGACACAGATACGCAGTATTTT.

The chain is built from TRBV27 and TRBJ2-7; no definite D call. Looked up from germline, CDR1 is MNHEY and CDR2 is SMNVEV (reference sequence). With 7 bases removed from V and 0 bases from J, the gap between germline ends came to 22 bases. CDR3 size: 17 residues. CDR3 in DNA: TGTGCCAGCAACCCTTTAGGCGTGGCGGCTAGCTCCTACGAGCAGTACTTC. Its translation: CASNPLGVAASSYEQYF.

The V and J genes are TRBV6-5 and TRBJ2-7; D is possibly TRBD1 (6 bases). Germline values: CDR1 MNHEY, CDR2 SVGAGI. This CDR3 comprises 13 residues. V was cut by 6 bases and J by 3 bases, with 12 bases left in between. The CDR3 spells CASRTTGSYEQYF. Written as DNA, the CDR3 is TGTGCCAGCAGAACGACAGGTAGCTACGAGCAGTACTTC.

This chain uses TRBV5-4 with TRBJ2-1, with 13 positions matching TRBD2. Germline V gene data show CDR1 as SGHNT and CDR2 as YYREEE (reference sequence). The J segment lost 5 bases and the V segment lost 2 bases, leaving 1 base of the junction unmatched. The CDR3 totals 15 residues. The CDR3 nucleotides read TGTGCCAGCAGCTTAGGACTAGCGGGGGACAATGAGCAGTTCTTC. This gives the protein CASSLGLAGDNEQFF.

The chain uses TRBV23-1 and TRBJ1-5; D gene ambiguous. TRBV23-1 is classed as an ORF, of uncertain function. Trimming pared 7 bases from V and 0 bases from J, leaving 22 bases between. The CDR3 spans 18 residues. CDR3 in amino acids: CASTLGSGTTLSNQPQHF. CDR3 sequence (DNA): TGCGCCAGCACCCTGGGCTCAGGCACCACCCTTAGCAATCAGCCCCAGCATTTT.

This rearrangement joins TRBV5-4 to TRBJ1-3; D possibly corresponds to TRBD1 (6 bases). The germline V and J ends were trimmed by 0 bases and 0 bases, with 7 bases remaining between them. CDR1 and CDR2 (germline): SGHNT, YYREEE (reference sequence). This CDR3 is built from 15 residues. The CDR3 protein is CASSLGGGSGNTIYF. In nucleotides, the CDR3 is TGTGCCAGCAGCTTGGGAGGGGGCTCTGGAAACACCATATATTTT.

The V gene is TRBV5-1, the J gene TRBJ2-1; 9 nucleotides line up with TRBD2. This CDR3 contains 14 residues. V lost 3 bases and J lost 7; bases outside the gene matches: 5. Looked up from germline, CDR1 is SGHRS and CDR2 is YFSETQ. The CDR3 sequence is CASSSGGLANEQFF. The CDR3 region has the DNA TGCGCCAGCAGCTCGGGGGGACTAGCAAATGAGCAGTTCTTC.

The chain has TRBV30 and TRBJ2-2, with a possible D match to TRBD1 (6 bases). V lost 0 bases, J lost 8 bases, and 7 bases lay in between. This CDR3 has 12 amino acids. Germline CDR1 reads GTSNPN; CDR2 reads SVGIG (reference sequence). The chain's CDR3 is CAWSVRGGELFF. Here the CDR3 DNA reads TGTGCCTGGAGTGTAAGGGGGGGGGAGCTGTTTTTT.

The gene calls are TRBV6-5 and TRBJ2-1; tentatively, D is TRBD2 (7 bases). The CDR3 covers 16 residues. Germline assignment: CDR1 MNHEY and CDR2 SVGAGI. V was trimmed by 0 bases and J by 5 bases, leaving 14 bases between them. This CDR3 reads CASSYSGGGADNEQFF. In nucleotides, the CDR3 is TGTGCCAGCAGTTACTCGGGAGGGGGGGCGGACAATGAGCAGTTCTTC.

The V and J genes are TRBV24-1 and TRBJ1-5; unclear D gene. V gave up 8 bases and J gave up 0 bases, with 13 bases separating them. The CDR3 spans 15 residues. Germline CDR1 reads KGHDR; CDR2 reads SFDVKD. The CDR3, as DNA: TGTGCCACCACAATTCAGTTCAGTAGCAATCAGCCCCAGCATTTT. Translation: CATTIQFSSNQPQHF.

The rearrangement uses TRBV7-2 and TRBJ1-3; no reliable D call. V was shortened by 2 bases and J by 0 bases, with 8 bases between the two germline ends. Germline lookup yields CDR1 SGHTA and CDR2 FQGNSA. This CDR3 comprises 15 residues. The CDR3 loop is CASSLRGNSGNTIYF. The CDR3 nucleotides read TGTGCCAGCAGCTTACGGGGAAACTCTGGAAACACCATATATTTT.

The rearrangement joins TRBV29-1 to TRBJ2-7; D unclear. This CDR3 is 12 amino acids long. V dropped 4 bases and J dropped 0 bases, with 7 bases sitting between them. Germline lookup yields CDR1 SQVTM and CDR2 ANQGSEA. CDR3 sequence (DNA): TGCAGCGTTGGGGCCTTCTCCTACGAGCAGTACTTC. Its protein product is CSVGAFSYEQYF.

The rearrangement links TRBV19 to TRBJ2-2; possibly TRBD1 for D (6 bases). The V and J ends lost 7 bases and 13 bases respectively, with 13 bases between them. Looked up from germline, CDR1 is LNHDA and CDR2 is SQIVND (reference sequence). The CDR3 totals 11 residues. CDR3 residues: CASTTGMVLFF. The CDR3 DNA reads as TGTGCCAGTACCACAGGGATGGTGCTGTTTTTT. The full variable domain, with the rest looked up from reference TRBV19 and TRBJ2-2, is DGGITQSPKYLFRKEGQNVTLSCEQNLNHDAMYWYRQDPGQGLRLIYYSQIVNDFQKGDIAEGYSVSREKKESFPLTVTSAQKNPTAFYLCASTTGMVLFFGEGSRLTVL.

The V and J genes are TRBV7-2 and TRBJ1-1; D is unresolved. Trimming removed 5 bases from V and 3 bases from J, with 13 bases in between. CDR1 is SGHTA, CDR2 FQGNSA, per germline. The CDR3 has 14 residues. The CDR3 sequence: CASSPYSLDTEAFF. The CDR3 DNA reads TGTGCCAGCAGCCCTTACTCGCTGGACACTGAAGCTTTCTTT.

The V and J genes are TRBV19 and TRBJ2-7; 10 nucleotides line up with TRBD2. The CDR3 is made up of 15 amino acids. Looked up from germline, CDR1 is LNHDA and CDR2 is SQIVND (reference sequence). Trimming took 6 bases from V and 3 from J; bases not matched to a gene: 8. CDR3 nucleotide sequence: TGTGCCAGTAGGGATTCTAGCGGGGGTATCTACGAGCAGTACTTC. Protein: CASRDSSGGIYEQYF.

The rearrangement uses TRBV18 and TRBJ1-5; D perhaps matches TRBD1 (5 bases). There are 16 residues in the CDR3. V lost 5 bases and J 0 bases, leaving 14 bases between the germline ends. Germline V gene lookup returns CDR1 KGHSH and CDR2 LQKENI. Here the CDR3 reads CASSSAGDFSNQPQHF. DNA of the CDR3: TGTGCCAGCTCATCCGCCGGGGACTTTAGCAATCAGCCCCAGCATTTT.

This chain connects TRBV21-1 to TRBJ1-4. TRBV21-1 is a known pseudogene. The CDR3 runs to 14 residues. The CDR3 DNA reads as TGTGCCACCCAGGACGGGGGGCATAATGAAAAACTGTTTTTT. Its protein product is CATQDGGHNEKLFF.

The genes are TRBV4-3 and TRBJ2-2; 10 bases are shared with TRBD2. J gave up 7 bases and V 2 bases, and 7 bases lay outside the gene matches. Germline CDR1 and CDR2: LGHNA and YSLEER. CDR3 size: 16 residues. CDR3 amino acids: CASSQSLAGVVGELFF. The DNA of the CDR3 is TGCGCCAGCAGCCAATCCCTAGCGGGGGTGGTCGGGGAGCTGTTTTTT.

The gene calls are TRBV5-1 and TRBJ1-3, with unresolved D. CDR3 length: 14 amino acids. The V end lost 4 bases, the J end lost 1 base, and 9 bases lay between the germline ends. Germline CDR1 is SGHRS and CDR2 is YFSETQ. The CDR3 loop is CASSLRESGNTIYF. The CDR3 DNA reads TGCGCCAGCAGCCTCCGGGAATCTGGAAACACCATATATTTT.

The CDR3 reads CASSPQAATNEKLFF. In nucleotides, the CDR3 is TGTGCCAGCAGCCCGCAAGCGGCAACTAATGAAAAACTGTTTTTT. The rearrangement uses TRBV3-1 (or the pseudogene TRBV3-2) and TRBJ1-4; D gene unclear. Deletions cut 4 bases from V and 0 bases from J, with 9 bases between. CDR1 is LGHDT, CDR2 YNNKEL, per germline (reference sequence). This CDR3 is 15 amino acids long.

A single count supports this clone. The rearrangement links TRBV15 to TRBJ2-7; 8 positions match TRBD1. CDR1 is LNHNV and CDR2 is YYDKDF in the germline V gene (reference sequence). This CDR3 has 13 residues. The J segment lost 3 bases and the V segment lost 6 bases, leaving 4 bases of the junction unmatched. The CDR3 DNA sequence: TGTGCCACCAGGGACAGGGACCTCTACGAGCAGTACTTC. Its translation is CATRDRDLYEQYF.

This clone was picked up a small number of times. The chain is built from TRBV10-2 and TRBJ2-7; D is possibly TRBD2 (5 bases). The CDR3 contains 12 residues. Germline values: CDR1 WSHSY, CDR2 SAAADI. The V gene lost 3 bases and the J gene lost 3 bases, with 6 bases spanning the gap. The CDR3 nucleotides are TGCGCCAGCAGTGAACTAGACTACGAGCAGTACTTC. Translated, it gives CASSELDYEQYF.

The count of this clone is one. The chain joins TRBV4-1 to TRBJ2-7; TRBD2 might be the D (7 bases). The CDR3 covers 15 residues. Germline-derived CDR1 and CDR2 are MGHRA and YSYEKL. With 0 bases removed from V and 4 bases from J, the gap between germline ends came to 13 bases. CDR3 nucleotides: TGCGCCAGCAGCCAAGATGGCGGGGGCGTTTACGAGCAGTACTTC. Translating it yields CASSQDGGGVYEQYF.

CDR3 region: CASSLTYGQPELAKNIQYF. CDR3 coding DNA: TGTGCCAGCAGCCTAACGTACGGACAGCCCGAATTGGCCAAAAACATTCAGTACTTC. The chain couples TRBV5-5 to TRBJ2-4; possible D gene TRBD1, 6 bases. Trimming pared 4 bases from V and 1 base from J, leaving 24 bases between. Germline values: CDR1 SGHKS, CDR2 YYEKEE (reference sequence). The CDR3 spans 19 residues.

The rearrangement uses TRBV5-1 and TRBJ2-5, with TRBD2 identical over 12 bases. With 0 bases clipped from V and 5 bases from J, the junction kept 8 bases outside the gene matches. Germline V gene lookup returns CDR1 SGHRS and CDR2 YFSETQ. CDR3 length: 17 residues. CDR3 nucleotides: TGCGCCAGCAGCTTGGTGCTAGCGGGGGGGAGGTCGGAGACCCAGTACTTC. Its protein is CASSLVLAGGRSETQYF.